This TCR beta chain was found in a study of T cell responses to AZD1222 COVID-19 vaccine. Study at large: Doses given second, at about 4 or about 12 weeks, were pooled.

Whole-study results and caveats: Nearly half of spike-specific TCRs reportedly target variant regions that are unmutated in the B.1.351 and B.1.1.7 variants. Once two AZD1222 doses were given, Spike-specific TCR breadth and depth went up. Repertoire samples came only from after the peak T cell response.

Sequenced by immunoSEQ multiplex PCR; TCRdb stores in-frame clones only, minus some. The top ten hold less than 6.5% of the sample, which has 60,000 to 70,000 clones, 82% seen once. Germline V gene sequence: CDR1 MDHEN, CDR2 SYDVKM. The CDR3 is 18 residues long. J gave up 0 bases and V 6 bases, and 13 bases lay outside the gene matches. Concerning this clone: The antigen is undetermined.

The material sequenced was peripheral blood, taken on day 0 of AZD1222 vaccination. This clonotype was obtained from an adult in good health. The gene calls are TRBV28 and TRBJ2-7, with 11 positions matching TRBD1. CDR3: CASRPAGTGGVSSYEQYF. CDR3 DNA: TGTGCCAGCAGGCCCGCCGGGACAGGGGGTGTAAGCTCCTACGAGCAGTACTTC.